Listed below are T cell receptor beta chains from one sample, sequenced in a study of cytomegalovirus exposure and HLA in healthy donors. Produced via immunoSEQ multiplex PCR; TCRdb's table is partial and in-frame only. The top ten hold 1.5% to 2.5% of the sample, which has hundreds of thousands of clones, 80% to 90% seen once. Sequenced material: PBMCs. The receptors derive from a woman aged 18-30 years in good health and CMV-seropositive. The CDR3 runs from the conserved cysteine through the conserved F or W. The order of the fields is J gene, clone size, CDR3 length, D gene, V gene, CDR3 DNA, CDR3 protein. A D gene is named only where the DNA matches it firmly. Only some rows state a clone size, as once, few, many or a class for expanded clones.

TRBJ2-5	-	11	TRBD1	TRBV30	TGTGCCTGGGCTACAGGGGTGGACCAGTACTTC	CAWATGVDQYF
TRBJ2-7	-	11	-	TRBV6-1	TGTGCCAGCAGTGACGAGGTCGAGCAGTACTTC	CASSDEVEQYF
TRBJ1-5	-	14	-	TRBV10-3	TGTGCCACCAAGGCAGGGGTAGGCAATCAGCCCCAGCATTTT	CATKAGVGNQPQHF
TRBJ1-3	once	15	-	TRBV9	TGTGCCAGCAGCGAAGGACAGTTCTCTGGAAACACCATATATTTT	CASSEGQFSGNTIYF
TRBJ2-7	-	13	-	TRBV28	TGTGCCAGCAGTTCCAATGAGGGCGACGAGCAGTACTTC	CASSSNEGDEQYF
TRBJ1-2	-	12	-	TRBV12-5	TGTGCTAGTGGTTTGGCGGGTTTAGGCTACACCTTC	CASGLAGLGYTF
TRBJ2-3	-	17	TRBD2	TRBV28	TGTGCCAGCAGTTTAGGGACTAGCGGGAGGAAATCAGATACGCAGTATTTT	CASSLGTSGRKSDTQYF
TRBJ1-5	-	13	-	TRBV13	TGTGCCAGCAGCTTGGGTAGTGCGGAGCCCCAGCATTTT	CASSLGSAEPQHF
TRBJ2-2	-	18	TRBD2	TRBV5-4	TGTGCCAGCAGTTACGGACTAGCGGGAGGACCGAACACCGGGGAGCTGTTTTTT	CASSYGLAGGPNTGELFF
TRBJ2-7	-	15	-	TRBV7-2	TGTGCCAGCAGCTTAGTGGGGCAGGGCCCATACGAGCAGTACTTC	CASSLVGQGPYEQYF
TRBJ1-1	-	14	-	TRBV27	TGTGCCAGCAGTCTAACAGTACTGAACACTGAAGCTTTCTTT	CASSLTVLNTEAFF
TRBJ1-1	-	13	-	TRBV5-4	TGTGCCAGCAGTTTTAGACAGAACACTGAAGCTTTCTTT	CASSFRQNTEAFF
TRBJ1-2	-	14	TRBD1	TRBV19	TGTGCCAGTAGTATACCAGGGGGTCGCTATGGCTACACCTTC	CASSIPGGRYGYTF
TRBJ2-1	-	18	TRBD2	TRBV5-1	TGCGCCAGCAGCCTGTCCCGGCCTAGCGGGAGTTCCTACAATGAGCAGTTCTTC	CASSLSRPSGSSYNEQFF
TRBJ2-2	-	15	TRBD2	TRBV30	TGTGCCTGTGATATGGGGACTACGAACACCGGGGAGCTGTTTTTT	CACDMGTTNTGELFF
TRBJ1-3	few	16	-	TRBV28	TGTGCCAGCGGACCACCAGGGGCTTTCTCTGGAAACACCATATATTTT	CASGPPGAFSGNTIYF
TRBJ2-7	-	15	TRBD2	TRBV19	TGTGCCAGTAGCCCTAGCGGGAATTACGTCTACGAGCAGTACTTC	CASSPSGNYVYEQYF
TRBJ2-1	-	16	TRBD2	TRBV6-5	TGTGCCAGCAGTTACGGTTTTAGCGGGTCCGAAGGAAATGCGTTCTTC	CASSYGFSGSEGNAFF
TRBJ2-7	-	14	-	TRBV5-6	TGTGCCAGCAGCATGAACTTGCTCTCCTACGAGCAGTACTTC	CASSMNLLSYEQYF
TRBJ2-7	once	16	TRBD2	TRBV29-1	TGCAGCGTTGAATTAACAAGCGGGAGCGCCACCTACGAGCAGTACTTC	CSVELTSGSATYEQYF
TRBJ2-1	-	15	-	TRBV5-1	TGCGCCAGCAGCTTGGCTCTAGGCGATTACAATGAGCAGTTCTTC	CASSLALGDYNEQFF
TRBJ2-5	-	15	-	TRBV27	TGTGCCACCGGAACAGGAGACCCAAACCAAGAGACCCAGTACTTC	CATGTGDPNQETQYF
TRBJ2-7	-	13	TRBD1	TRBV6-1	TGTGCCAGCAGAGGACAGGGGGAGGGCGAGCAGTACTTC	CASRGQGEGEQYF
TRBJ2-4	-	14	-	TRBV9	TGTGCCAGCAGCGTAGAGGGGGCCAAAAACATTCAGTACTTC	CASSVEGAKNIQYF
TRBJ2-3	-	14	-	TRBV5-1	TGCGCCAGCAGCCTATTTAGCGGCACAGATACGCAGTATTTT	CASSLFSGTDTQYF
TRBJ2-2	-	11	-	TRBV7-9	TGTGCCAGCAGCCTGACTTGGGAGCTGTTTTTT	CASSLTWELFF
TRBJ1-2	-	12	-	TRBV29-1	TGCAGCGTTGACACCGCGGGGTATGGCTACACCTTC	CSVDTAGYGYTF
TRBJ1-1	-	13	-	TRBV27	TGTGCCAGCAGTTTTTGGGAGCACACTGAAGCTTTCTTT	CASSFWEHTEAFF
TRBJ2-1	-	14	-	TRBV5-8	TGTGCCACCCCGCAGGGCGGCTCCTACAATGAGCAGTTCTTC	CATPQGGSYNEQFF